The next 20 T cell receptor beta chains were all read from a single sample in a study of shared clonotypes between healthy human individuals. Assay used: immunoSEQ multiplex PCR; TCRdb lists only in-frame clones, some missing. This table has about 610,000 clones, around 97% appearing once. The sample taken for sequencing was naive CD4+ T cells sorted from blood. Subset noted: CD45RA+ positively selected. These receptors were obtained from a woman in her 30s in good health.

This chain uses TRBV7-2 with TRBJ2-2; 7 bases fit TRBD2. CDR3 length equals 17 residues. CDR1 is SGHTA and CDR2 is FQGNSA in the germline V gene. The junction had 14 bases not matched to a gene; V was cut back by 5 bases and J by 5 bases. CDR3 DNA sequence: TGTGCCAGCAGCCCGAAGGGAGTAGCGGGCGGGACCGGGGAGCTGTTTTTT. Residues: CASSPKGVAGGTGELFF.

This chain uses TRBV6-1 with TRBJ1-3; D unclear. Germline V gene lookup returns CDR1 MNHNS and CDR2 SASEGT. Trimming removed 6 bases from V and 0 bases from J, with 18 bases in between. The CDR3 covers 17 residues. The CDR3 reads CASSEQPVESSGNTIYF. The CDR3 coding sequence is TGTGCCAGCAGCGAACAGCCAGTAGAGAGCTCTGGAAACACCATATATTTT.

The chain has TRBV27 and TRBJ2-7; D is perhaps TRBD2 (6 bases). Germline CDR1 reads MNHEY; CDR2 reads SMNVEV (reference sequence). CDR3 size: 14 residues. V lost 2 bases and J lost 4, with 12 bases in between. The CDR3, as DNA: TGTGCCAGCAGTTTAGGTGGAGGGGCTTACGAGCAGTACTTC. Translated: CASSLGGGAYEQYF.

This clone was found once. The chain carries TRBV5-1 and TRBJ2-7; 10 nucleotides match TRBD2. The germline V gene encodes CDR1 SGHRS and CDR2 YFSETQ. J lost 4 bases, V lost 3 bases, and 7 bases had no gene match. The CDR3 sequence is 15 residues long. CDR3 DNA: TGCGCCAGCAGCTCTCTAGCGGGAGCCACTTACGAGCAGTACTTC. This sequence encodes CASSSLAGATYEQYF.

The genes are TRBV7-9 and TRBJ2-5; no firm D call. The CDR3 is 12 amino acids. Germline CDR1 SEHNR, CDR2 FQNEAQ (reference sequence). Trimming took 5 bases from V and 4 from J, leaving 8 bases between them. The CDR3 DNA is TGTGCCAGCAGCCCAGCAAGAGAGACCCAGTACTTC. Translation gives CASSPARETQYF.

On this clone: The junction and the germline gene differ at one end; a read error may be behind it. This chain connects TRBV12-5 to TRBJ2-1; D perhaps matches TRBD1 (5 bases). Germline V gene data show CDR1 as LGHNT and CDR2 as FRNRAP. CDR3 length: 13 residues. The CDR3 DNA reads TGTGCTAGTGGTTTGGTATCCCAGGACACAGTGCTCTTC. Protein product: CASGLVSQDTVLF.

The V call is TRBV7-3, the J call TRBJ2-2, with 9 bases lining up with TRBD1. The V segment lost 4 bases and the J segment 5 bases; nucleotides outside the gene matches: 2. The CDR3 is 14 residues long. Germline values: CDR1 SGHTA, CDR2 FQGTGA. CDR3: CASSSGQGTGELFF. CDR3 bases: TGTGCCAGCAGCTCGGGACAGGGAACCGGGGAGCTGTTTTTT.

The V gene is TRBV7-8, the J gene TRBJ2-7; 8 bases are shared with TRBD2. The length of the CDR3 is 16 residues. CDR1 is SGHVS, CDR2 FQNEAQ, per germline. The V segment lost 1 base and the J segment 4 bases; nucleotides outside the gene matches: 9. The CDR3 protein is CASSLGLREGGYEQYF. The CDR3 nucleotides read TGTGCCAGCAGCTTAGGATTACGGGAGGGGGGATACGAGCAGTACTTC.

The chain carries TRBV2 and TRBJ2-5; D unclear. The ends were cut back, 1 base at V and 2 bases at J, with 8 bases in the middle. CDR1 SNHLY and CDR2 FYNNEI come from the germline V gene. This CDR3 has 14 residues. CDR3 nucleotides: TGTGCCAGCAGTGAAGGGACGGAGCAAGAGACCCAGTACTTC. It codes for CASSEGTEQETQYF.

The sample holds one count of this clone. The chain uses TRBV15 and TRBJ2-5, with 7 bases that match TRBD1. Germline CDR1 and CDR2: LNHNV and YYDKDF (reference sequence). This CDR3 is built from 16 residues. The ends lost 1 base at V and 1 base at J; junction bases unmatched: 6. The CDR3 bases are TGTGCCACCAGCAGAGGTCAGGGGGTAGCCCAAGAGACCCAGTACTTC. Translated, it gives CATSRGQGVAQETQYF. The complete variable domain, with remaining parts taken from reference TRBV15 and TRBJ2-5, reads DAMVIQNPRYQVTQFGKPVTLSCSQTLNHNVMYWYQQKSSQAPKLLFHYYDKDFNNEADTPDNFQSRRPNTSFCFLDIRSPGLGDTAMYLCATSRGQGVAQETQYFGPGTRLLVL.

The chain combines TRBV29-1 with TRBJ2-7; D ambiguous. Trimming shortened V by 4 bases and J by 3 bases, and 22 bases separated the two germline ends. This CDR3 comprises 16 residues. Germline assignment: CDR1 SQVTM and CDR2 ANQGSEA. The CDR3 sequence is CSVALLPIGLFYEQYF. CDR3 in DNA: TGCAGCGTTGCCCTATTACCCATTGGTTTGTTCTACGAGCAGTACTTC.

This chain links TRBV4-2 with TRBJ1-2; D is unclear. V gave up 5 bases and J gave up 8 bases, with 15 bases separating them. CDR1 and CDR2 (germline): LGHNA, YNFKEQ. This CDR3 is 13 amino acids long. The CDR3 is CASSSRQGWGYTF. CDR3 DNA: TGTGCCAGCAGCTCAAGACAAGGTTGGGGCTACACCTTC.

V usage is TRBV19 and J usage is TRBJ2-2; the D gene is possibly TRBD2 (5 bases). V was clipped by 2 bases and J by 4 bases, with 11 bases between them. Germline-derived CDR1 and CDR2 are LNHDA and SQIVND (reference sequence). CDR3 length: 15 residues. CDR3 region: CASSISGVLTGELFF. CDR3 sequence (DNA): TGTGCCAGTAGTATATCCGGGGTCCTCACCGGGGAGCTGTTTTTT.

In the case of this clone: Other DNA sequences within the sample encode an identical CDR3. The gene calls are TRBV19 and TRBJ1-2, with D possibly matching TRBD1 (6 bases). The germline V gene has CDR1 LNHDA and CDR2 SQIVND (reference sequence). Between the trimmed V and J ends, which lost 6 bases and 5 bases, there was a span of 19 bases. The CDR3 is 15 amino acids. DNA of the CDR3: TGTGCCAGTAGCCCCGAGGGGGTAAGGAGATATGGCTACACCTTC. Translated, it gives CASSPEGVRRYGYTF.

The J gene is TRBJ1-4, the V gene TRBV9; D not resolved. CDR3 length: 17 residues. The germline V gene has CDR1 SGDLS and CDR2 YYNGEE. The germline V and J ends were trimmed by 0 bases and 6 bases, with 18 bases remaining between them. Written as DNA, the CDR3 is TGTGCCAGCAGCGTAGCACCCCTTGTGACTGGGGATGAAAAACTGTTTTTT. Translated, it gives CASSVAPLVTGDEKLFF.

The chain combines TRBV11-2 with TRBJ2-1; D might be TRBD1 (6 bases). The V end was cut by 5 bases, the J end by 0 bases, with 11 bases between. CDR3 size: 15 residues. The germline V gene has CDR1 SGHAT and CDR2 FQNNGV. DNA for the CDR3: TGTGCCAGCAGCGGACTCAGGGGCTCCTACAATGAGCAGTTCTTC. It encodes CASSGLRGSYNEQFF. The full variable domain, with the rest looked up from reference TRBV11-2 and TRBJ2-1, is EAGVAQSPRYKIIEKRQSVAFWCNPISGHATLYWYQQILGQGPKLLIQFQNNGVVDDSQLPKDRFSAERLKGVDSTLKIQPAKLEDSAVYLCASSGLRGSYNEQFFGPGTRLTVL.

This clone was counted once. Within the sample, other DNA sequences also encode this same CDR3. V usage is TRBV5-1 and J usage is TRBJ2-1, with D possibly TRBD2 on 5 matching bases. CDR1 is SGHRS, CDR2 YFSETQ, per germline. Trimming removed 1 base from V and 6 bases from J, with 8 bases in between. CDR3 size: 13 residues. The CDR3 spells CASSLTSLNEQFF. CDR3 nucleotides: TGCGCCAGCAGCTTGACTAGTCTCAATGAGCAGTTCTTC.

This clone was counted once. The chain has TRBV7-3 and TRBJ2-1; 8 positions match TRBD2. The CDR3 totals 15 residues. Germline loops: CDR1 SGHTA, CDR2 FQGTGA. V trimming: 2 bases; J trimming: 6 bases; junction bases outside the gene matches: 6. CDR3 loop: CASSLVRTSINEQFF. The CDR3 DNA reads as TGTGCCAGCAGCTTAGTTAGGACTAGCATCAATGAGCAGTTCTTC.

V is TRBV30 and J is TRBJ1-1; a weak D match, TRBD1 (5 bases). Per germline, CDR1 GTSNPN and CDR2 SVGIG (reference sequence). Trimming shortened V by 5 bases and J by 2 bases, and 12 bases separated the two germline ends. The CDR3 loop spans 13 amino acids. The CDR3 here is CAWVGRTNTEAFF. The CDR3 DNA reads as TGTGCCTGGGTCGGGCGGACAAACACTGAAGCTTTCTTT. The whole variable domain, remainder taken from reference TRBV30 and TRBJ1-1, is SQTIHQWPATLVQPVGSPLSLECTVEGTSNPNLYWYRQAAGRGLQLLFYSVGIGQISSEVPQNLSASRPQDRQFILSSKKLLLSDSGFYLCAWVGRTNTEAFFGQGTRLTVV.

The CDR3 nucleotides are TGTGCCAGCAGCCTAACGCGGCAGAACACTGAAGCTTTCTTT. Amino acids: CASSLTRQNTEAFF. V and J are TRBV6-6 and TRBJ1-1, with D hard to call. Germline loops: CDR1 MNHNY, CDR2 SVGAGI (reference sequence). The CDR3 length is 14 residues. V dropped 6 bases and J dropped 1 base, with 12 bases sitting between them.